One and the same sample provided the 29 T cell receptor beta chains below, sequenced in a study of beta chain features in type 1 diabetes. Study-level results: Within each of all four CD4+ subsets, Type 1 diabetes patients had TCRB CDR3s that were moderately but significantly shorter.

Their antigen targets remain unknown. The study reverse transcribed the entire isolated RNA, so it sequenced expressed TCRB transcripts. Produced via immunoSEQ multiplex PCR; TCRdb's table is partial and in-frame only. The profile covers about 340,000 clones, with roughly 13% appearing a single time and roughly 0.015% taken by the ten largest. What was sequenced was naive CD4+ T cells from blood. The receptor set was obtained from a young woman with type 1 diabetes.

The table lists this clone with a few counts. The CDR3 protein is CASSLEGARNQPQHF. CDR3 sequence (DNA): TGCGCCAGCAGCTTGGAGGGGGCCCGGAATCAGCCCCAGCATTTT. This sequence joins TRBV5-1 and TRBJ1-5, with 7 bases aligning to TRBD1. The V gene end was trimmed by 0 bases and the J gene end by 4 bases; junction bases not matched to a gene: 4. This CDR3 has 15 residues. The V gene's germline CDR1 is SGHRS and CDR2 YFSETQ.

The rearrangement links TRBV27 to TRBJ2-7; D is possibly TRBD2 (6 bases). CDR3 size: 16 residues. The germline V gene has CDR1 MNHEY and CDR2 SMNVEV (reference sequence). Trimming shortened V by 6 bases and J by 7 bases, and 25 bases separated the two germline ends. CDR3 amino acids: CASSYHPGTFDREQYF. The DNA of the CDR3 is TGTGCCAGCAGCTACCATCCCGGGACTTTTGATAGGGAGCAGTACTTC.

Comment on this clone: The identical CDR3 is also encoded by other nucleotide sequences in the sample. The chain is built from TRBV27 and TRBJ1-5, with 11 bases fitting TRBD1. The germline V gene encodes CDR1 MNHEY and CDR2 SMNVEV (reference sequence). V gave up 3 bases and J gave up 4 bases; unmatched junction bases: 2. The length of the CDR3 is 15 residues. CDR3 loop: CASSFGTGGNQPQHF. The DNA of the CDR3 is TGTGCCAGCAGTTTCGGGACAGGGGGAAATCAGCCCCAGCATTTT.

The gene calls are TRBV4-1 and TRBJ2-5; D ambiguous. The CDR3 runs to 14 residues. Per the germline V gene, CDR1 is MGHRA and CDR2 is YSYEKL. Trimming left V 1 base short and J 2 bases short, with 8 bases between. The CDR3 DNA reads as TGCGCCAGCAGCCAAGTAAACAGACAAGAGACCCAGTACTTC. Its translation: CASSQVNRQETQYF.

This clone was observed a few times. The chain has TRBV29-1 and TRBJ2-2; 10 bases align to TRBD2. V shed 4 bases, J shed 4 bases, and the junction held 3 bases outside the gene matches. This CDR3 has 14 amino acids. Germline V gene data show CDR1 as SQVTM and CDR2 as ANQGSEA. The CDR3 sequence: CSVVAGGGTGELFF. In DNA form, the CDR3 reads TGCAGCGTTGTAGCGGGAGGCGGCACCGGGGAGCTGTTTTTT.

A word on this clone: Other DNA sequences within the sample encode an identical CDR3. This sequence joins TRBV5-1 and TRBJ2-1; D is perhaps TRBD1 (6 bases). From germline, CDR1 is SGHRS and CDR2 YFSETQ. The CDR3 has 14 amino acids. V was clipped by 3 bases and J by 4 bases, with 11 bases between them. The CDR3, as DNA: TGCGCCAGCAGCTCCGGACAGAATTACAATGAGCAGTTCTTC. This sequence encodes CASSSGQNYNEQFF.

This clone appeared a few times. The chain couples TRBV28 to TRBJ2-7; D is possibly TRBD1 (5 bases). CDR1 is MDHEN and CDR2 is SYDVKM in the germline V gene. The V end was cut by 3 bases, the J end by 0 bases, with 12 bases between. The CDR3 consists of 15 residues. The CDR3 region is CASSFAGALSYEQYF. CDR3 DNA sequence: TGTGCCAGCAGTTTCGCTGGGGCCCTCTCCTACGAGCAGTACTTC. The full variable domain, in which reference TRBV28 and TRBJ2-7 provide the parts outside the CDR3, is DVKVTQSSRYLVKRTGEKVFLECVQDMDHENMFWYRQDPGLGLRLIYFSYDVKMKEKGDIPEGYSVSREKKERFSLILESASTNQTSMYLCASSFAGALSYEQYFGPGTRLTVT.

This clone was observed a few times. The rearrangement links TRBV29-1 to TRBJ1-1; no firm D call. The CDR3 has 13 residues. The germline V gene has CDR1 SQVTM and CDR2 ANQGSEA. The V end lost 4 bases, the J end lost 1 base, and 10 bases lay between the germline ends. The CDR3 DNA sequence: TGCAGCGTTGTTCGGGGATGGAACACTGAAGCTTTCTTT. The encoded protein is CSVVRGWNTEAFF.

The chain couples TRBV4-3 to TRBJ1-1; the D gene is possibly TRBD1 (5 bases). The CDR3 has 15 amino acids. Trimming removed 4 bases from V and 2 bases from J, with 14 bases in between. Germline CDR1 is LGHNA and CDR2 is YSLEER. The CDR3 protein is CASSPYWTQNTEAFF. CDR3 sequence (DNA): TGCGCCAGCAGCCCCTACTGGACACAAAACACTGAAGCTTTCTTT.

DNA for the CDR3: TGTGCCTGGAGTCTAGCGGAGACCCAGTACTTC. As protein: CAWSLAETQYF. This chain joins TRBV30 and TRBJ2-5, with D perhaps TRBD2 (6 bases). The CDR3 spans 11 residues. Germline V gene sequence: CDR1 GTSNPN, CDR2 SVGIG (reference sequence). Trimming stripped 2 bases from V and 5 bases from J, with 6 bases between. The whole variable domain, filled in from reference TRBV30 and TRBJ2-5, reads SQTIHQWPATLVQPVGSPLSLECTVEGTSNPNLYWYRQAAGRGLQLLFYSVGIGQISSEVPQNLSASRPQDRQFILSSKKLLLSDSGFYLCAWSLAETQYFGPGTRLLVL.

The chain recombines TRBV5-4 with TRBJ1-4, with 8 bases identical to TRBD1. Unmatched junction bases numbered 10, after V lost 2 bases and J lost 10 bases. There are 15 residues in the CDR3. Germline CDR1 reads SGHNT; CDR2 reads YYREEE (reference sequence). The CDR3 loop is CASSFGSGQGGKLFF. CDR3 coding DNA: TGTGCCAGCAGCTTTGGCTCCGGACAGGGAGGAAAACTGTTTTTT.

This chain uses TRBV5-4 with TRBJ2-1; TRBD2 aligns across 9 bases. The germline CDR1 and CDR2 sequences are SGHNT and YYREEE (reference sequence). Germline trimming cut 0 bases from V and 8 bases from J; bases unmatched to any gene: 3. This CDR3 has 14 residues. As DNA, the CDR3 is TGTGCCAGCAGCTTGGCGCGGGGGGGGGATGAGCAGTTCTTC. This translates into CASSLARGGDEQFF.

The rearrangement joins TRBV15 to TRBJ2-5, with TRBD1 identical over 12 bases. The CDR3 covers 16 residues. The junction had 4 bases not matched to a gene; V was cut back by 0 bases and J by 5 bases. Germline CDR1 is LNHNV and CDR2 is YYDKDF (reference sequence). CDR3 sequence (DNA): TGTGCCACCAGCAGAGATGGGACAGGGGGCGGGGAGACCCAGTACTTC. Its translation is CATSRDGTGGGETQYF.

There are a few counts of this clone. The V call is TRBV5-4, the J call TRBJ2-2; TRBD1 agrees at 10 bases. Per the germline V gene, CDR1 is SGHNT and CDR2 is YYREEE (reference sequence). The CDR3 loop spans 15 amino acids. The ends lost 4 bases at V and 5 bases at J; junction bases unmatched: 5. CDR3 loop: CASSLDRGQTGELFF. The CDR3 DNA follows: TGTGCCAGCAGCCTCGACAGGGGGCAGACCGGGGAGCTGTTTTTT.

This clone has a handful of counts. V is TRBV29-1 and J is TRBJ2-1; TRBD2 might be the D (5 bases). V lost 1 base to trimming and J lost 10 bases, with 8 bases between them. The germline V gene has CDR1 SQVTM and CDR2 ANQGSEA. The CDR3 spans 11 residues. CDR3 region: CSVEGGFEQFF. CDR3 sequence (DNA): TGCAGCGTTGAAGGAGGGTTCGAGCAGTTCTTC.

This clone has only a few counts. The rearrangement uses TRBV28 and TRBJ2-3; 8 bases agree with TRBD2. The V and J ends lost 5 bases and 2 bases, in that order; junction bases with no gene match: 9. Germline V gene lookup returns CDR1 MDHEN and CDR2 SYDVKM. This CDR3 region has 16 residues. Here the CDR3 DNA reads TGTGCCAGCAGTCAAAAGACTAGCGCTGTCACAGATACGCAGTATTTT. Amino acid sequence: CASSQKTSAVTDTQYF.

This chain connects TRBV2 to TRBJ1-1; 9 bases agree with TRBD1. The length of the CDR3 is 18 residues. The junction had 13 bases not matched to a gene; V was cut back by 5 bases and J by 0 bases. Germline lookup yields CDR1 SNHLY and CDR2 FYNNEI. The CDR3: CASSQYWTGDYLNTEAFF. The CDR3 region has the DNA TGTGCCAGCAGTCAATATTGGACAGGGGATTACCTGAACACTGAAGCTTTCTTT.

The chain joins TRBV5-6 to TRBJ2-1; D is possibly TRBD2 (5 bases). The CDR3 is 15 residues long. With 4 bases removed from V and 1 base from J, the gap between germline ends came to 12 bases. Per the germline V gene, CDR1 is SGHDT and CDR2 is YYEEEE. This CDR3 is CASSPRRVSYNEQFF. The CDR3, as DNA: TGTGCCAGCAGCCCCCGGCGGGTATCCTACAATGAGCAGTTCTTC.

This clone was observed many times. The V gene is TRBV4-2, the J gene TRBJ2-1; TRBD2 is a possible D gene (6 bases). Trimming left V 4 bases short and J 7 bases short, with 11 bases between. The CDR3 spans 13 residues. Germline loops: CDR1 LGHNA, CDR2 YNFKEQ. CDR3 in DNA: TGTGCCAGCAGCCGCCGGGACTTAAATGAGCAGTTCTTC. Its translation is CASSRRDLNEQFF.

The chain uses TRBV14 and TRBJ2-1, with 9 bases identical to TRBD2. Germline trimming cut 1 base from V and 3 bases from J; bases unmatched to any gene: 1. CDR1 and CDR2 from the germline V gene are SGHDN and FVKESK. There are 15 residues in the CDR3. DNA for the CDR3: TGTGCCAGCAGCCAAGCACTAGCGGGCTACAATGAGCAGTTCTTC. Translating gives CASSQALAGYNEQFF.

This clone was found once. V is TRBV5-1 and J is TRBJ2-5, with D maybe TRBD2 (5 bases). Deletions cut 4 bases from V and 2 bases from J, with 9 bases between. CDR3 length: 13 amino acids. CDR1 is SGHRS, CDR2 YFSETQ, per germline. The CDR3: CASSVRGQETQYF. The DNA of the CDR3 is TGCGCCAGCAGCGTCCGAGGGCAAGAGACCCAGTACTTC. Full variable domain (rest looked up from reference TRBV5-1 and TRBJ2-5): KAGVTQTPRYLIKTRGQQVTLSCSPISGHRSVSWYQQTPGQGLQFLFEYFSETQRNKGNFPGRFSGRQFSNSRSEMNVSTLELGDSALYLCASSVRGQETQYFGPGTRLLVL.

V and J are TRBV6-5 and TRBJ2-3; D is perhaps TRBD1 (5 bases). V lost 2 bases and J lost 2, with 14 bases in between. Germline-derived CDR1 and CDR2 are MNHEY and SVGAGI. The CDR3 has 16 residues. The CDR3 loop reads CASSYRGSLDTDTQYF. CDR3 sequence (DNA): TGTGCCAGCAGTTACAGGGGTAGTTTGGACACAGATACGCAGTATTTT.

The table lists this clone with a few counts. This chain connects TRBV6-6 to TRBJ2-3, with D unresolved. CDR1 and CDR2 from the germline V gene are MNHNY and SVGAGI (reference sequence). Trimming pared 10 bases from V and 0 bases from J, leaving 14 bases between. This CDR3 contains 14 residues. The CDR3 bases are TGTGCCACCCAAACTACTCTGAGCACAGATACGCAGTATTTT. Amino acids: CATQTTLSTDTQYF.

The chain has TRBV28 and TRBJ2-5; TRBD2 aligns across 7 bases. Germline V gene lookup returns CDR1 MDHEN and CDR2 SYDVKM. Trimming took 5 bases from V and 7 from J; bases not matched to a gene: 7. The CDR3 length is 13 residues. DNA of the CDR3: TGTGCCAGCAGTCTTGGGGGGGGAGGGACCCAGTACTTC. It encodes CASSLGGGGTQYF. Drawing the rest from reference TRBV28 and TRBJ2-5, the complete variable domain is DVKVTQSSRYLVKRTGEKVFLECVQDMDHENMFWYRQDPGLGLRLIYFSYDVKMKEKGDIPEGYSVSREKKERFSLILESASTNQTSMYLCASSLGGGGTQYFGPGTRLLVL.

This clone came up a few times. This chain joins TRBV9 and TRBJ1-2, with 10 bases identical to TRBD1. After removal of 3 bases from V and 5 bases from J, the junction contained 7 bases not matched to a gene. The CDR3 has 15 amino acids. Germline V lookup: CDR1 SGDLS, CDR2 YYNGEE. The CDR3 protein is CASSGSGTGVYGYTF. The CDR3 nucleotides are TGTGCCAGCAGCGGCTCCGGGACAGGGGTTTATGGCTACACCTTC.

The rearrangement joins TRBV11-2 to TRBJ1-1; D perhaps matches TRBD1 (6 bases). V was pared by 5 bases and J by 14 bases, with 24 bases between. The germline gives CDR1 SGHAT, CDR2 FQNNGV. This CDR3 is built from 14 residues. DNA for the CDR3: TGTGCCAGCAGCCCCGGGACACCGTTTTTGCCCTCCTTCTTT. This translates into CASSPGTPFLPSFF.

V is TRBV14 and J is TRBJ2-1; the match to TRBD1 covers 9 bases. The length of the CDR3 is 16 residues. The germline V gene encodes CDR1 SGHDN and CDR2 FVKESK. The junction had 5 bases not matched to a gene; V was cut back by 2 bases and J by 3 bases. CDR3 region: CASSQRGQGSYNEQFF. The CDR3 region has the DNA TGTGCCAGCAGCCAACGCGGACAGGGGAGCTACAATGAGCAGTTCTTC.

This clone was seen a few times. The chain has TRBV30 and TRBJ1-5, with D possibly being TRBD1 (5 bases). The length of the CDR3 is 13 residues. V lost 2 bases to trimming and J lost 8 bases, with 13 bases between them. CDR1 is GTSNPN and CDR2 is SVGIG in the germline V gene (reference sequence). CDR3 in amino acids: CAWSPQGPEPQHF. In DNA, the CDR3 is TGTGCCTGGAGTCCTCAGGGTCCGGAGCCCCAGCATTTT.

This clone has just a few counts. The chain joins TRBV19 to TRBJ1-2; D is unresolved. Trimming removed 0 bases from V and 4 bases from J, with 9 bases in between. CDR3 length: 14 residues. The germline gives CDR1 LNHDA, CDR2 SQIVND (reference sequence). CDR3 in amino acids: CASSIERFRYGYTF. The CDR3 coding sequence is TGTGCCAGTAGTATAGAGCGGTTCCGCTATGGCTACACCTTC. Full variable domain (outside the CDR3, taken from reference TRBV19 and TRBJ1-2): DGGITQSPKYLFRKEGQNVTLSCEQNLNHDAMYWYRQDPGQGLRLIYYSQIVNDFQKGDIAEGYSVSREKKESFPLTVTSAQKNPTAFYLCASSIERFRYGYTFGSGTRLTVV.